What follows are 27 T cell receptor beta chains derived from one specimen sequenced in a study of cytomegalovirus exposure and HLA in healthy donors. This PCR relied on a set of 60 Vbeta primers and 13 Jbeta primers. Produced via immunoSEQ multiplex PCR; TCRdb's table is partial and in-frame only. The sample includes 130,000 or so clones, about three quarters of them seen just once. Material for sequencing was PBMCs. Receptors were obtained from a woman aged 40 to 50 in good health and CMV-seronegative.

The V call is TRBV5-1, the J call TRBJ2-1, with TRBD1 matching over 11 bases. V dropped 4 bases and J dropped 7; count of bases not matched to a gene: 10. Germline loops: CDR1 SGHRS, CDR2 YFSETQ. This CDR3 has 16 amino acids. The chain's CDR3 is CASSPGGQGAGNEQFF. The CDR3 nucleotides are TGCGCCAGCAGCCCCGGCGGACAGGGGGCAGGGAATGAGCAGTTCTTC.

The V gene is TRBV10-3, the J gene TRBJ2-7; 11 bases fit TRBD1. CDR3 length: 14 residues. CDR1 and CDR2 from the germline V gene are ENHRY and SYGVKD. J lost 9 bases, V lost 10 bases, and 14 bases had no gene match. The CDR3 here is CATTLGGTGGSQYF. CDR3 coding DNA: TGTGCCACCACCCTAGGGGGGACAGGGGGTTCGCAGTACTTC.

The gene calls are TRBV11-3 and TRBJ2-1; possibly TRBD1 for D (6 bases). The CDR3 spans 13 residues. Germline V gene sequence: CDR1 SGHNT, CDR2 YENEEA. The ends were cut back, 6 bases at V and 7 bases at J, with 13 bases in the middle. As DNA, the CDR3 is TGTGCCAGCAGAAAAACTGGGACAAATGAGCAGTTCTTC. Amino acids: CASRKTGTNEQFF. Full variable domain (outside the CDR3, taken from reference TRBV11-3 and TRBJ2-1): EAGVVQSPRYKIIEKKQPVAFWCNPISGHNTLYWYLQNLGQGPELLIRYENEEAVDDSQLPKDRFSAERLKGVDSTLKIQPAELGDSAVYLCASRKTGTNEQFFGPGTRLTVL.

This chain connects TRBV7-9 to TRBJ2-5; TRBD2 is a possible D gene (6 bases). Trimming took off 1 base at V and 11 bases at J, with 26 bases between the two ends. The germline V gene encodes CDR1 SEHNR and CDR2 FQNEAQ (reference sequence). The length of the CDR3 is 17 residues. The CDR3: CASSLGVSRQRWREQYF. CDR3 DNA sequence: TGTGCCAGCAGCTTAGGGGTGTCTCGACAGCGGTGGAGGGAGCAGTACTTC. The entire variable domain, with the rest obtained from reference TRBV7-9 and TRBJ2-5, is as follows: DTGVSQNPRHKITKRGQNVTFRCDPISEHNRLYWYRQTLGQGPEFLTYFQNEAQLEKSRLLSDRFSAERPKGSFSTLEIQRTEQGDSAMYLCASSLGVSRQRWREQYFGPGTRLLVL.

On this clone itself: Relative to the germline gene, one junction end is altered; a read error may explain this. V is TRBV11-2 and J is TRBJ2-7, with 13 bases matching TRBD2. The CDR3 is made up of 13 amino acids. CDR1 and CDR2 (germline): SGHAT, FQNNGV. The DNA for the CDR3 is TGTGCCAGCAGCCCGTCACTAGCGGGAGGGCCTCGCTTC. Encoded protein: CASSPSLAGGPRF.

A few counts support this clone. This sequence joins TRBV9 and TRBJ1-1; D not certain. CDR3 length equals 12 residues. Trimming stripped 4 bases from V and 3 bases from J, with 7 bases between. Germline CDR1 SGDLS, CDR2 YYNGEE. For the CDR3, the DNA is TGTGCCAGCAGCCCGGGTTACACTGAAGCTTTCTTT. Protein product: CASSPGYTEAFF.

The chain couples TRBV6-5 to TRBJ2-3; the D gene is possibly TRBD2 (5 bases). The CDR3 contains 15 residues. The germline V gene has CDR1 MNHEY and CDR2 SVGAGI. V gave up 2 bases and J gave up 2 bases, with 11 bases separating them. CDR3 sequence (DNA): TGTGCCAGCAGTTACACAGACGGACTCACAGATACGCAGTATTTT. The encoded protein is CASSYTDGLTDTQYF.

A single count supports this clone. The chain employs TRBV7-9 and TRBJ2-4, with unresolved D. Germline V gene sequence: CDR1 SEHNR, CDR2 FQNEAQ (reference sequence). The V gene lost 1 base and the J gene lost 12 bases, with 7 bases spanning the gap. The CDR3 loop spans 11 amino acids. The CDR3 nucleotides read TGTGCCAGCAGCTTAGATAGCAGTCAGTACTTC. It encodes CASSLDSSQYF.

This rearrangement joins TRBV2 to TRBJ2-7, with D perhaps TRBD2 (5 bases). Trimming shortened V by 6 bases and J by 2 bases, and 8 bases separated the two germline ends. The germline V gene encodes CDR1 SNHLY and CDR2 FYNNEI. CDR3 size: 12 residues. CDR3 sequence (DNA): TGTGCCAGCAGGGGGAGTACCTACGAGCAGTACTTC. Encoded protein: CASRGSTYEQYF. Drawing the rest from reference TRBV2 and TRBJ2-7, the complete variable domain is EPEVTQTPSHQVTQMGQEVILRCVPISNHLYFYWYRQILGQKVEFLVSFYNNEISEKSEIFDDQFSVERPDGSNFTLKIRSTKLEDSAMYFCASRGSTYEQYFGPGTRLTVT.

The chain uses TRBV7-2 and TRBJ2-1; TRBD2 might be the D (6 bases). The CDR3 spans 13 residues. Germline CDR1 reads SGHTA; CDR2 reads FQGNSA. Trimming took off 3 bases at V and 7 bases at J, with 10 bases between the two ends. CDR3 DNA: TGTGCCAGCAGCTTTTGGGGGGATAATGAGCAGTTCTTC. Amino acid sequence: CASSFWGDNEQFF.

The J gene is TRBJ1-2, the V gene TRBV19; no definite D call. The CDR3 runs to 14 residues. The V end lost 4 bases, the J end lost 4 bases, and 13 bases lay between the germline ends. CDR1 is LNHDA, CDR2 SQIVND, per germline (reference sequence). The CDR3 here is CASSRQMTSYGYTF. CDR3 nucleotide sequence: TGTGCCAGTAGTAGGCAAATGACAAGCTATGGCTACACCTTC.

The chain links TRBV6-1 to TRBJ1-2; TRBD1 agrees at 7 bases. Germline assignment: CDR1 MNHNS and CDR2 SASEGT. V lost 3 bases, J lost 8 bases, and 12 bases stayed unmatched. This CDR3 is built from 15 residues. This CDR3 reads CASSETGLLVRGYTF. As DNA, the CDR3 is TGTGCCAGCAGTGAGACAGGGCTTCTAGTCCGGGGCTACACCTTC.

The CDR3 DNA reads TGTGCCAGCAGCTTAGGCGACCGGGACAGACAAGAGACCCAGTACTTC. This gives the protein CASSLGDRDRQETQYF. The chain carries TRBV7-9 and TRBJ2-5, with TRBD1 identical over 7 bases. Germline CDR1 and CDR2: SEHNR and FQNEAQ (reference sequence). Trimming cost V 1 base and J 2 bases; bases outside gene matches: 7. The CDR3 loop spans 16 amino acids.

The chain employs TRBV6-5 and TRBJ1-2, with a tentative D call TRBD1 (6 bases). The germline V and J ends were trimmed by 0 bases and 8 bases, with 10 bases remaining between them. This CDR3 region has 13 residues. From germline, CDR1 is MNHEY and CDR2 SVGAGI. The CDR3 nucleotides are TGTGCCAGCAGTTACTCTGGGGGCGACGGCTACACCTTC. It is translated as CASSYSGGDGYTF.

This clone was picked up one time. V gene TRBV2 combines with J gene TRBJ2-3; TRBD2 aligns across 10 bases. The junction had 7 bases not matched to a gene; V was cut back by 6 bases and J by 4 bases. This CDR3 comprises 15 residues. Per the germline V gene, CDR1 is SNHLY and CDR2 is FYNNEI. The CDR3 DNA follows: TGTGCCAGCAGAAAGGGGCTAGCGGGAGCAGATACGCAGTATTTT. Residues: CASRKGLAGADTQYF.

The chain carries TRBV19 and TRBJ1-4, with D unclear. The V end lost 4 bases, the J end lost 3 bases, and 9 bases lay between the germline ends. The length of the CDR3 is 14 residues. Germline V gene data show CDR1 as LNHDA and CDR2 as SQIVND (reference sequence). CDR3 bases: TGTGCCAGTAGTAAACAGACACCTAATGAAAAACTGTTTTTT. It yields the protein CASSKQTPNEKLFF. Full variable domain (outside the CDR3, taken from reference TRBV19 and TRBJ1-4): DGGITQSPKYLFRKEGQNVTLSCEQNLNHDAMYWYRQDPGQGLRLIYYSQIVNDFQKGDIAEGYSVSREKKESFPLTVTSAQKNPTAFYLCASSKQTPNEKLFFGSGTQLSVL.

This clone was seen only once. The CDR3 nucleotides are TGTGCCAGCAGTGAACAGGGGGCAATTGGAAACACCATATATTTT. Amino acid sequence: CASSEQGAIGNTIYF. This rearrangement joins TRBV2 to TRBJ1-3, with TRBD1 matching 8 bases. The CDR3 totals 15 residues. Unmatched junction bases numbered 3, after V lost 2 bases and J lost 3 bases. Germline V gene lookup returns CDR1 SNHLY and CDR2 FYNNEI. Based on the CDR3 plus reference TRBV2 and TRBJ1-3, the full variable domain is EPEVTQTPSHQVTQMGQEVILRCVPISNHLYFYWYRQILGQKVEFLVSFYNNEISEKSEIFDDQFSVERPDGSNFTLKIRSTKLEDSAMYFCASSEQGAIGNTIYFGEGSWLTVV.

The chain combines TRBV19 with TRBJ2-1, with 10 bases fitting TRBD2. CDR1 and CDR2 from the germline V gene are LNHDA and SQIVND (reference sequence). The CDR3 runs to 13 residues. Losses at the gene ends were 9 bases for V and 9 bases for J; bases not matched to a gene: 8. The CDR3 sequence is CASRAGGVPEQFF. The CDR3 nucleotides are TGTGCCAGCAGAGCGGGAGGGGTCCCTGAGCAGTTCTTC.

As concerns this clone: Other DNA sequences of this sample code for an identical CDR3. The chain uses TRBV9 and TRBJ2-7, with D tentatively TRBD2 (6 bases). This CDR3 contains 15 residues. Trimming removed 4 bases at V and 0 bases at J, with 14 bases between. Germline CDR1 reads SGDLS; CDR2 reads YYNGEE. CDR3 residues: CASSKTGTSSYEQYF. The CDR3 nucleotides read TGTGCCAGCAGCAAAACCGGGACTTCCTCCTACGAGCAGTACTTC.

This clone occurred a few times. The chain is built from TRBV7-9 and TRBJ2-1; 9 bases match TRBD2. The V segment lost 1 base and the J segment 2 bases; nucleotides outside the gene matches: 3. This CDR3 is built from 16 residues. CDR1 is SEHNR and CDR2 is FQNEAQ in the germline V gene (reference sequence). The CDR3 sequence: CASSLEGGGAYNEQFF. CDR3 nucleotides: TGTGCCAGCAGCTTAGAGGGCGGGGGGGCCTACAATGAGCAGTTCTTC.

This clone has a single count. This chain connects TRBV27 to TRBJ2-5; D possibly corresponds to TRBD1 (7 bases). The last part of the DNA fits TRBJ2-7 better; the J call may be wrong. Looked up from germline, CDR1 is MNHEY and CDR2 is SMNVEV (reference sequence). This CDR3 has 15 amino acids. This CDR3 is CASSWRGQSSYEQYF. The CDR3, as DNA: TGTGCCAGCAGTTGGAGGGGACAGTCCTCCTACGAGCAGTACTTC.

Note on this clone: The same CDR3 is also encoded by other DNA sequences in this sample. This chain joins TRBV5-1 and TRBJ2-7; no definite D call. Germline assignment: CDR1 SGHRS and CDR2 YFSETQ. V was pared by 0 bases and J by 3 bases, with 10 bases between. This CDR3 contains 14 residues. The CDR3 loop is CASSLGGVNYEQYF. CDR3 in DNA: TGCGCCAGCAGCTTGGGAGGAGTTAACTACGAGCAGTACTTC.

The CDR3 DNA is TGCGCCAGCAGCTTGGCACTAGCGGGAGAATCCAATGAGCAGTTCTTC. As protein: CASSLALAGESNEQFF. The chain carries TRBV5-1 and TRBJ2-1; TRBD2 matches at 11 bases. The length of the CDR3 is 16 residues. V was clipped by 0 bases and J by 6 bases; unmatched bases: 5. CDR1 and CDR2 from the germline V gene are SGHRS and YFSETQ.

The chain carries TRBV28 and TRBJ1-2; TRBD1 matches 9 bases. CDR1 and CDR2 from the germline V gene are MDHEN and SYDVKM. V trimming: 5 bases; J trimming: 1 base; junction bases outside the gene matches: 8. This CDR3 has 16 amino acids. The CDR3 reads CASSTRTGDNNYGYTF. CDR3 bases: TGTGCCAGCAGTACCCGGACAGGGGACAATAACTATGGCTACACCTTC.

The rearrangement joins TRBV5-1 to TRBJ2-1; 9 bases are a match to TRBD2. From germline, CDR1 is SGHRS and CDR2 YFSETQ. V trimming: 7 bases; J trimming: 0 bases; junction bases outside the gene matches: 5. The CDR3 extends over 15 amino acids. The chain's CDR3 is CASSTSGSSYNEQFF. CDR3 sequence (DNA): TGCGCCAGCTCGACTAGCGGAAGCTCCTACAATGAGCAGTTCTTC.

This sequence joins TRBV9 and TRBJ2-1, with 7 bases lining up with TRBD2. Germline loops: CDR1 SGDLS, CDR2 YYNGEE. This CDR3 contains 16 residues. With 3 bases clipped from V and 5 bases from J, the junction kept 11 bases outside the gene matches. CDR3 sequence (DNA): TGTGCCAGCAGCGACAGGCCGGGACTACCTAACAATGAGCAGTTCTTC. Translated: CASSDRPGLPNNEQFF.

This clone was seen only a few times. V usage is TRBV27 and J usage is TRBJ2-7; a possible D gene is TRBD2 (5 bases). With 3 bases removed from V and 0 bases from J, the gap between germline ends came to 12 bases. Germline V lookup: CDR1 MNHEY, CDR2 SMNVEV (reference sequence). The length of the CDR3 is 15 residues. CDR3 amino acids: CASSFSVIDSYEQYF. The CDR3 DNA reads TGTGCCAGCAGTTTTAGCGTAATCGACTCCTACGAGCAGTACTTC.